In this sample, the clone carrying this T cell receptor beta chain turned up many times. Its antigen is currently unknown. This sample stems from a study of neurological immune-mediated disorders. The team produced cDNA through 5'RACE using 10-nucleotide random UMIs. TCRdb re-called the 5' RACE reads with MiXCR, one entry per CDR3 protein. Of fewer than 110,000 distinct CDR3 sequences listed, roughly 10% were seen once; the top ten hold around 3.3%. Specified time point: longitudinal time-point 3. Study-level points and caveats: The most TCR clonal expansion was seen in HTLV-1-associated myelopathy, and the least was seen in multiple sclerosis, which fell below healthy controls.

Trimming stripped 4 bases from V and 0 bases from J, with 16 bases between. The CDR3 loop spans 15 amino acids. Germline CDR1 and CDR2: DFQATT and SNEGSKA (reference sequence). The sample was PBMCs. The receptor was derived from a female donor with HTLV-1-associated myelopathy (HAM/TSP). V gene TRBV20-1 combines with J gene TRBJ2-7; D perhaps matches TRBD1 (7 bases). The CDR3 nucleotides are TGCAGTGCTACCCCAGCAGGGGGGAGCTCCTACGAGCAGTACTTC. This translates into CSATPAGGSSYEQYF.